This TCR beta chain emerged from a study of vaccination and CD4 T cells after COVID-19. J was trimmed by 6 bases and V by 7 bases; bases with no gene match: 14. The CDR3 extends over 16 amino acids. Germline loops: CDR1 LNHDA, CDR2 SQIVND (reference sequence). Sample treatment: roughly 10-day PBMC culture with coronavirus spike peptide pools or control peptides (ViraFEST assay). Peptide pools at roughly 10 ug/ml stimulated two million PBMCs per well with approximately 9.3 IU/ml IL-2. Concerning this clonotype itself: What it binds is unknown.

Once obtained from cultured CD4+ T cells, the DNA was sequenced using the Oncomine TCR Beta short-read assay. TCRdb analysed the PCR reads with MiXCR anew, one entry per CDR3 protein. The data show fewer than 15,000 distinct CDR3 sequences, roughly three fifths seen once. This receptor was identified in a human donor who had recovered from COVID-19. The V call is TRBV19, the J call TRBJ1-5; 8 bases match TRBD1. Sequenced input: CD4+ T cells from blood, cultured in vitro. This CDR3 is CASTNTRTGSIQPQHF. In nucleotides, the CDR3 is TGTGCCAGTACCAATACTCGGACAGGGAGTATTCAGCCCCAGCATTTT.